The source of this TCR beta chain is a study of CD8+ T cells in alopecia areata. V gave up 0 bases and J gave up 5 bases, with 17 bases separating them. Germline assignment: CDR1 SGDLS and CDR2 YYNGEE. The CDR3 length is 16 residues. The authors extracted RNA and reverse transcribed it into cDNA as the sequencing template. Using immunoSEQ multiplex PCR, the repertoire was profiled, and TCRdb retains in-frame clones only, with some absent. Of under 130,000 clones listed, roughly 50% are singletons. Study findings and constraints: Lesional scalp exceeded normal scalp in clonality, especially in alopecia totalis/universalis. Researchers reported that TCR sharing among patients proved less clear than in mice, possibly HLA-linked.

Of note for this clone: Antigen: not known.

The gene calls are TRBV9 and TRBJ2-5; D may be TRBD2 (6 bases). This TCR was sampled from a human donor in good health. The source material was CD4+ T cells sorted from blood. The CDR3: CASSVGRQAGRETQYF. The CDR3 DNA reads TGTGCCAGCAGCGTAGGTAGGCAAGCGGGCCGGGAGACCCAGTACTTC. The whole variable domain, filled in from reference TRBV9 and TRBJ2-5, reads DSGVTQTPKHLITATGQRVTLRCSPRSGDLSVYWYQQSLDQGLQFLIQYYNGEERAKGNILERFSAQQFPDLHSELNLSSLELGDSALYFCASSVGRQAGRETQYFGPGTRLLVL.